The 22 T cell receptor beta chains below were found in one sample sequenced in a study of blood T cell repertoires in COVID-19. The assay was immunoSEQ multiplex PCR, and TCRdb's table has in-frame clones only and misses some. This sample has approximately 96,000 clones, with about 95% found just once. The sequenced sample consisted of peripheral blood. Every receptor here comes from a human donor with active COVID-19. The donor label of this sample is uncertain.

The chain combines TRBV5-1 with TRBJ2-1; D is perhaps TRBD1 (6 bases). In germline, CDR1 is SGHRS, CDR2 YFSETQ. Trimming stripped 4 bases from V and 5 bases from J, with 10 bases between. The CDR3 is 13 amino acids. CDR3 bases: TGCGCCAGCAGCCCCGGACAGAACAATGAGCAGTTCTTC. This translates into CASSPGQNNEQFF.

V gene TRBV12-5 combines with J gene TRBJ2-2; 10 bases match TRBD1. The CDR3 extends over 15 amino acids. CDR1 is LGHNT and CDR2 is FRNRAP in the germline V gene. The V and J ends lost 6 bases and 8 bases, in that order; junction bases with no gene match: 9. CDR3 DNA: TGTGCTAGTGGATTTCGACAGGGGGCGTTTGGGGAGCTGTTTTTT. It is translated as CASGFRQGAFGELFF.

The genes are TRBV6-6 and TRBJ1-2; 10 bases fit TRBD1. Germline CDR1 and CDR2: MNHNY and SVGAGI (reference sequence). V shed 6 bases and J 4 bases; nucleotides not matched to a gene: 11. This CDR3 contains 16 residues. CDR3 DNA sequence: TGTGCCAGCAGCCAGAGACAGGGGGCATCGGTCTATGGCTACACCTTC. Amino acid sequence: CASSQRQGASVYGYTF.

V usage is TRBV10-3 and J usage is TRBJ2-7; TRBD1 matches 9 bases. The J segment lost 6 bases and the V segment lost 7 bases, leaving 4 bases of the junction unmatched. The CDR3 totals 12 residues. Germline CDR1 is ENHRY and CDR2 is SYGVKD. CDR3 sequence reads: CAITTTGGEQYF. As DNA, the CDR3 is TGTGCCATCACCACGACAGGGGGCGAGCAGTACTTC.

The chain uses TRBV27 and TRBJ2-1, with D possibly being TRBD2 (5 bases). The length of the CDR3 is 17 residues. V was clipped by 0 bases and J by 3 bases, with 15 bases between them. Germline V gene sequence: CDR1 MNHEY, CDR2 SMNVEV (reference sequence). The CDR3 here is CASSLSVSRASYNEQFF. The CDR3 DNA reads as TGTGCCAGCAGTTTATCGGTTTCGCGGGCTAGCTACAATGAGCAGTTCTTC.

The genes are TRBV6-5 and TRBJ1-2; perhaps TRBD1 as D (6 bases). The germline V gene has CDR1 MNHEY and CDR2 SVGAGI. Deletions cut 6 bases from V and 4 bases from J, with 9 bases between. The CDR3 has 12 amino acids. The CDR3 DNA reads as TGTGCCAGCAGCGGCAGGGGCTATGGCTACACCTTC. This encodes CASSGRGYGYTF.

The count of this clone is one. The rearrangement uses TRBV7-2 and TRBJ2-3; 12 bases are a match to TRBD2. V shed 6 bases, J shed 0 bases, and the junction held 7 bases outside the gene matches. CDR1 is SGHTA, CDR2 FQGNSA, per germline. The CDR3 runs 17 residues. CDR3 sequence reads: CASRPWTSGTSTDTQYF. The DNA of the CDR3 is TGTGCCAGCAGACCATGGACTAGCGGGACTAGCACAGATACGCAGTATTTT.

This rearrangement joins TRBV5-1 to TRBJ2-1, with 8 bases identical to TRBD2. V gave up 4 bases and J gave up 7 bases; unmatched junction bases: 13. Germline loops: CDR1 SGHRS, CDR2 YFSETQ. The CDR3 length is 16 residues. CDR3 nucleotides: TGCGCCAGCAGCCTAGATAGCGGGATCCTCCGGAATGAGCAGTTCTTC. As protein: CASSLDSGILRNEQFF.

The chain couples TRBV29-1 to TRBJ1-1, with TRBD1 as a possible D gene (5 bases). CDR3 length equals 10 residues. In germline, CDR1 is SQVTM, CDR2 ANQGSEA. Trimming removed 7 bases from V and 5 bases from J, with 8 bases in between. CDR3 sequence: CSGGRTEAFF. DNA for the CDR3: TGCAGCGGGGGACGGACTGAAGCTTTCTTT.

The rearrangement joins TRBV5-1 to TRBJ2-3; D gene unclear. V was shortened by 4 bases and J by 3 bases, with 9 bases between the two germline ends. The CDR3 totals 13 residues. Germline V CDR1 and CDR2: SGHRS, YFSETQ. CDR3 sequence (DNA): TGCGCCAGCAGCGACCTCGGGACAGATACGCAGTATTTT. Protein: CASSDLGTDTQYF.

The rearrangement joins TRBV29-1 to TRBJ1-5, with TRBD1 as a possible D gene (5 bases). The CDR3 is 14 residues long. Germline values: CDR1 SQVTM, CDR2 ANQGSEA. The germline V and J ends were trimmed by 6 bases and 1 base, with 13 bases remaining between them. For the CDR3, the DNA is TGCAGCGTCACCTTGGGGGGGAGCAATCAGCCCCAGCATTTT. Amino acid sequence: CSVTLGGSNQPQHF. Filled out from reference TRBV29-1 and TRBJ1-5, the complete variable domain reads SAVISQKPSRDICQRGTSLTIQCQVDSQVTMMFWYRQQPGQSLTLIATANQGSEATYESGFVIDKFPISRPNLTFSTLTVSNMSPEDSSIYLCSVTLGGSNQPQHFGDGTRLSIL.

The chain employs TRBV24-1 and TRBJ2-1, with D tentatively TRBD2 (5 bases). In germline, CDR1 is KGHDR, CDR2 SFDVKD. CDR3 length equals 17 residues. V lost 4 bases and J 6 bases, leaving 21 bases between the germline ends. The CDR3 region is CATSESPTLVRGNEQFF. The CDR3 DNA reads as TGTGCCACCAGTGAATCCCCCACACTAGTTCGGGGCAATGAGCAGTTCTTC.

DNA of the CDR3: TGTGCCAGCAGCGTTGACTCAGATCATCGGGGGCCCCAGCATTTT. Translation: CASSVDSDHRGPQHF. The rearrangement joins TRBV9 to TRBJ1-5; no clear D. The CDR3 loop spans 15 amino acids. Germline lookup yields CDR1 SGDLS and CDR2 YYNGEE. V was shortened by 2 bases and J by 9 bases, with 18 bases between the two germline ends.

The CDR3 DNA follows: TGTGCCAGCAAGCACAGGGGGGGTTCACCCCTCCACTTT. Translation: CASKHRGGSPLHF. This chain connects TRBV12-3 or TRBV12-4 to TRBJ1-6; 8 bases are a match to TRBD1. CDR3 size: 13 residues. V lost 7 bases, J lost 9 bases, and 5 bases stayed unmatched.

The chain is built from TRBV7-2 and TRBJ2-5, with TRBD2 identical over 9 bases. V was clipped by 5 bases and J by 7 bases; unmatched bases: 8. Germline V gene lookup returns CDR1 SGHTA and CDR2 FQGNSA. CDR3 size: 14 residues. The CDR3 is CASSPPSGIGTQYF. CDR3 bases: TGTGCCAGCAGCCCCCCTAGCGGGATAGGGACCCAGTACTTC.

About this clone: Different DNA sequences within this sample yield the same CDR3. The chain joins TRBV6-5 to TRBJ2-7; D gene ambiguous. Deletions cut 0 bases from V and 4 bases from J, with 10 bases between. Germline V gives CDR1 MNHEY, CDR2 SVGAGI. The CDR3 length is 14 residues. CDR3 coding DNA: TGTGCCAGCAGTTACTCGCCAGGCCCGTACGAGCAGTACTTC. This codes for CASSYSPGPYEQYF.

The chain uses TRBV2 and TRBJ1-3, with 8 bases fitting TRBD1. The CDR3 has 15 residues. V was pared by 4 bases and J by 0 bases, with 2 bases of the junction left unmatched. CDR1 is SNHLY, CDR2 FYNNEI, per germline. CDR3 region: CASSVQGGSGNTIYF. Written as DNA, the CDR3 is TGTGCCAGCAGTGTACAGGGGGGCTCTGGAAACACCATATATTTT.

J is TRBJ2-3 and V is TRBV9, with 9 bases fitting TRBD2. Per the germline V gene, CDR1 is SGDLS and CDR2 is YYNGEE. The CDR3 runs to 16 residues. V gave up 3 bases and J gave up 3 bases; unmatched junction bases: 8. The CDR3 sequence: CASSASGRIITDTQYF. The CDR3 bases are TGTGCCAGCAGCGCCAGCGGGAGGATAATTACAGATACGCAGTATTTT.

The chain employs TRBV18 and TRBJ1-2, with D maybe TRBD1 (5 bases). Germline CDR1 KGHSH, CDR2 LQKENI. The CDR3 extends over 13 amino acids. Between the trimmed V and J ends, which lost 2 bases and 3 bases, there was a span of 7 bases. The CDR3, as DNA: TGTGCCAGCTCACCAGAGACAGACTATGGCTACACCTTC. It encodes CASSPETDYGYTF.

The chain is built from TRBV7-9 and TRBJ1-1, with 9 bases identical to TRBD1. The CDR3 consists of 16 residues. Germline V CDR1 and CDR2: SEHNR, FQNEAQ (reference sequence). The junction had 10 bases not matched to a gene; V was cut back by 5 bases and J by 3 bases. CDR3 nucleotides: TGTGCCAGCAGCCGAGACAGGGGGAAGGGGTACACTGAAGCTTTCTTT. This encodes CASSRDRGKGYTEAFF.

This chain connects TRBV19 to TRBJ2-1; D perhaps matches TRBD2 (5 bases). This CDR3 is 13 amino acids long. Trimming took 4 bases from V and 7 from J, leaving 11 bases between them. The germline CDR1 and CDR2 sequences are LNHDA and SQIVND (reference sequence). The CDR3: CASSTPGFNEQFF. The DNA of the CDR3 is TGTGCCAGTAGTACCCCGGGGTTTAATGAGCAGTTCTTC. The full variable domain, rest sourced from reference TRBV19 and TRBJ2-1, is DGGITQSPKYLFRKEGQNVTLSCEQNLNHDAMYWYRQDPGQGLRLIYYSQIVNDFQKGDIAEGYSVSREKKESFPLTVTSAQKNPTAFYLCASSTPGFNEQFFGPGTRLTVL.

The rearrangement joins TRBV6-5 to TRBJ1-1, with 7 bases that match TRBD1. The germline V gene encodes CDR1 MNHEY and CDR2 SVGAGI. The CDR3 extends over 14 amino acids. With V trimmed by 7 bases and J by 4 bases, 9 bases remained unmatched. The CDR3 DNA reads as TGTGCCAGCACTAACCGGCGGGACAGCACTGAAGCTTTCTTT. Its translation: CASTNRRDSTEAFF.